A single sample gave rise to the 10 T cell receptor beta chains below, sequenced in a study of control samples from healthy donors and cancer patients. Produced via immunoSEQ multiplex PCR; TCRdb's table is partial and in-frame only. Of over 150,000 clones in the sample, around 94% are singletons; the top ten hold 1.1% to 1.5%. The sample was blood. These receptors came from a woman between 18 and 30 years old in good health.

This clone was seen only once. This chain uses TRBV7-8 with TRBJ2-2; 10 nucleotides line up with TRBD1. The CDR3 is 16 residues long. Germline values: CDR1 SGHVS, CDR2 FQNEAQ. Trimming at V came to 5 bases and at J to 0 bases, leaving 3 bases not matched to a gene. The CDR3 region has the DNA TGTGCCAGCAGCCCGACAGGGGGCCCGAACACCGGGGAGCTGTTTTTT. It specifies CASSPTGGPNTGELFF.

The DNA for the CDR3 is TGTGCCAGTAGTACTAAACAGGGGCCGTCGAATGCTTTCTTT. Amino acids: CASSTKQGPSNAFF. The J gene is TRBJ1-1, the V gene TRBV19, with 7 nucleotides matching TRBD1. Germline loops: CDR1 LNHDA, CDR2 SQIVND (reference sequence). The CDR3 has 14 amino acids. V lost 4 bases to trimming and J lost 11 bases; unmatched junction nucleotides: 13.

This clone was seen a single time. The gene calls are TRBV27 and TRBJ1-5; D not certain. The CDR3 extends over 14 amino acids. Trimming left V 4 bases short and J 1 base short, with 8 bases between. Germline V gene sequence: CDR1 MNHEY, CDR2 SMNVEV (reference sequence). The CDR3 DNA is TGTGCCAGCAGTTCTCTTAGAAGCAATCAGCCCCAGCATTTT. Amino acid sequence: CASSSLRSNQPQHF.

This chain links TRBV7-9 with TRBJ2-7; D uncertain. This CDR3 comprises 11 residues. Germline values: CDR1 SEHNR, CDR2 FQNEAQ (reference sequence). V was cut by 5 bases and J by 3 bases, with 5 bases left in between. The DNA of the CDR3 is TGTGCCAGCAGCCGTAACTACGAGCAGTACTTC. Its protein product is CASSRNYEQYF.

The chain links TRBV18 to TRBJ1-1, with 10 bases fitting TRBD1. V shed 3 bases, J shed 2 bases, and the junction held 3 bases outside the gene matches. The germline gives CDR1 KGHSH, CDR2 LQKENI. The CDR3 has 15 amino acids. This CDR3 is CASSPGTGVNTEAFF. As DNA, the CDR3 is TGTGCCAGCTCACCCGGGACAGGGGTCAACACTGAAGCTTTCTTT.

This chain uses TRBV4-1 with TRBJ1-5, with D maybe TRBD1 (5 bases). The germline V gene has CDR1 MGHRA and CDR2 YSYEKL. The length of the CDR3 is 14 residues. Deletions cut 1 base from V and 6 bases from J, with 10 bases between. CDR3 sequence: CASSQGAGTQPQHF. As DNA, the CDR3 is TGCGCCAGCAGCCAAGGGGCAGGGACTCAGCCCCAGCATTTT.

CDR3 DNA sequence: TGTGCCACCAGTGATTCCCGCACCACAGGACAGCCCCAGCATTTT. This gives the protein CATSDSRTTGQPQHF. The chain links TRBV24-1 to TRBJ1-5, with a tentative D call TRBD1 (5 bases). This CDR3 comprises 15 residues. Germline V gene data show CDR1 as KGHDR and CDR2 as SFDVKD. The V end was cut by 2 bases, the J end by 7 bases, with 14 bases between.

The genes are TRBV4-1 and TRBJ2-3; D is uncertain. Trimming took 3 bases from V and 6 from J, leaving 7 bases between them. Germline V CDR1 and CDR2: MGHRA, YSYEKL. This CDR3 is built from 12 residues. CDR3 in amino acids: CASSHPWDTQYF. DNA for the CDR3: TGCGCCAGCAGCCACCCTTGGGATACGCAGTATTTT.

This chain uses TRBV28 with TRBJ2-3; D could derive from TRBD1 or TRBD2 (5 bases each). V dropped 5 bases and J dropped 3 bases, with 24 bases sitting between them. Germline values: CDR1 MDHEN, CDR2 SYDVKM. This CDR3 comprises 18 residues. This CDR3 reads CASSKVPGVEGSTDTQYF. As DNA, the CDR3 is TGTGCCAGCAGTAAGGTGCCCGGGGTTGAGGGGTCGACAGATACGCAGTATTTT.

The rearrangement links TRBV6-6 to TRBJ1-2, with 9 bases fitting TRBD1. The CDR3 contains 16 residues. The germline V gene has CDR1 MNHNY and CDR2 SVGAGI (reference sequence). V was pared by 1 base and J by 1 base, with 4 bases of the junction left unmatched. Written as DNA, the CDR3 is TGTGCCAGCAGTTACTTCACAGGGGGCTTTAACTATGGCTACACCTTC. This sequence encodes CASSYFTGGFNYGYTF.